This TCR beta chain originates from a study of blood T cell repertoires in COVID-19. TCRdb's copy holds only in-frame clones and misses some; the assay was immunoSEQ multiplex PCR. This sample has 230,000 or so clones, with approximately 86% found just once. There are 17 residues in the CDR3. V lost 4 bases, J lost 1 base, and 17 bases lay in between. Germline assignment: CDR1 LGHDT and CDR2 YNNKEL (reference sequence). The sequenced sample consisted of PBMCs or T cells enriched from blood (not recorded which). The receptor comes from a woman aged 50 to 60 with acute COVID-19. J is TRBJ2-1 and V is TRBV3-1 (or the pseudogene TRBV3-2), with D maybe TRBD2 (7 bases). CDR3 protein: CASSLLGGGPSYNEQFF. The CDR3 region has the DNA TGTGCCAGCAGCCTCCTGGGAGGGGGTCCATCCTACAATGAGCAGTTCTTC.